These 21 T cell receptor beta chains were sequenced from one sample in a study of T cells after yellow fever vaccination (dated by TCRdb to the late 2010s). Library preparation employed 5' RACE. The sequencing machine was an Illumina NovaSeq 6000. TCRdb redid the processing of the public reads, applying fastp at Q25 and MiXCR, and retained in-frame beta chains. Rows matching on CDR3 protein sequence are summarized as one entry with the most common DNA and genes. This sample comprises hundreds of thousands of distinct CDR3 sequences, around 12% of them detected only once. The top ten clonotypes cover approximately 3.4% of the sample. Explained via the paper, the treatment or condition label denotes: live attenuated yellow fever vaccine strain. This specimen was CD4+ T cells sorted from PBMCs, taken 15 days after the yellow fever booster vaccination. Receptor source: a man aged 18 to 35 who received the YFV17D yellow fever vaccine.

The rearrangement joins TRBV20-1 to TRBJ1-1; unclear D gene. The CDR3 totals 12 residues. Per germline, CDR1 DFQATT and CDR2 SNEGSKA (reference sequence). The V end was cut by 3 bases, the J end by 3 bases, with 8 bases between. The CDR3 sequence is CSASTYDTEAFF. CDR3 DNA: TGCAGTGCTAGTACCTACGACACTGAAGCTTTCTTT.

This clonotype was recorded many times. V gene TRBV5-1 combines with J gene TRBJ2-2, with no clear D. The CDR3 is 14 amino acids. V was shortened by 4 bases and J by 5 bases, with 12 bases between the two germline ends. Per germline, CDR1 SGHRS and CDR2 YFSETQ. The chain's CDR3 is CASSVIDLTGELFF. Written as DNA, the CDR3 is TGCGCCAGCAGCGTGATCGACTTGACCGGGGAGCTGTTTTTT.

The gene calls are TRBV12-3 or TRBV12-4 and TRBJ2-7; maybe TRBD1 (6 bases). This CDR3 has 12 amino acids. V shed 4 bases and J shed 6 bases, with 10 bases lying between them. The CDR3 bases are TGTGCCAGCAGTTGGGGACAACTCGAGCAGTACTTC. It is translated as CASSWGQLEQYF.

V usage is TRBV27 and J usage is TRBJ2-2; the match to TRBD2 covers 11 bases. V lost 1 base and J lost 1; bases outside the gene matches: 2. Germline CDR1 reads MNHEY; CDR2 reads SMNVEV (reference sequence). The CDR3 runs to 17 residues. The CDR3 protein is CASSLLAGGRNTGELFF. The CDR3, as DNA: TGTGCCAGCAGTTTATTAGCGGGGGGGCGGAACACCGGGGAGCTGTTTTTT.

This clonotype came up many times. The chain is built from TRBV5-1 and TRBJ2-5, with 11 bases that match TRBD2. The CDR3 loop spans 17 amino acids. The ends lost 4 bases at V and 0 bases at J; junction bases unmatched: 8. Per germline, CDR1 SGHRS and CDR2 YFSETQ. CDR3 in DNA: TGCGCCAGCAGCCCGGGATCTAGCGGGGGGTACCAAGAGACCCAGTACTTC. It specifies CASSPGSSGGYQETQYF.

The chain employs TRBV5-1 and TRBJ2-2; D not resolved. Germline V gives CDR1 SGHRS, CDR2 YFSETQ. The CDR3 length is 15 residues. Between the trimmed V and J ends, which lost 2 bases and 7 bases, there was a span of 15 bases. The chain's CDR3 is CASSLVDPSGGELFF. In nucleotides, the CDR3 is TGCGCCAGCAGCTTAGTGGACCCCAGTGGCGGGGAGCTGTTTTTT.

The CDR3 reads CASCRGGTGELFF. CDR3 coding DNA: TGTGCCAGTTGTCGTGGGGGGACCGGGGAGCTGTTTTTT. The chain couples TRBV12-3 or TRBV12-4 to TRBJ2-2; a possible D gene is TRBD2 (6 bases). The CDR3 loop spans 13 amino acids. The V end was cut by 9 bases, the J end by 5 bases, with 13 bases between.

In this sample, this clonotype turned up many times. Written as DNA, the CDR3 is TGTGCCAGCAGCGACCCAAAAGAGACCCAGTACTTC. It encodes CASSDPKETQYF. The chain combines TRBV6-2 or TRBV6-3 with TRBJ2-5; D gene uncertain. Germline lookup yields CDR1 MNHEY and CDR2 SVGEGT. Between the trimmed V and J ends, which lost 6 bases and 3 bases, there was a span of 8 bases. CDR3 length equals 12 residues.

This CDR3 is CASSVGRGRGELFF. The CDR3 DNA reads as TGTGCCAGCAGCGTGGGCAGGGGGCGCGGGGAGCTGTTTTTT. This sequence joins TRBV9 and TRBJ2-2, with 8 bases identical to TRBD1. V shed 2 bases, J shed 7 bases, and the junction held 4 bases outside the gene matches. The CDR3 loop spans 14 amino acids. CDR1 and CDR2 from the germline V gene are SGDLS and YYNGEE.

This chain links TRBV29-1 with TRBJ1-1, with D possibly being TRBD1 (6 bases). This CDR3 comprises 10 residues. The germline V gene encodes CDR1 SQVTM and CDR2 ANQGSEA. The V and J ends lost 7 bases and 5 bases respectively, with 8 bases between them. The CDR3 region has the DNA TGCAGCGGGAGGGGGACTGAAGCTTTCTTT. This gives the protein CSGRGTEAFF.

In its sample, this clonotype was seen a few times. The genes are TRBV4-3 and TRBJ1-4; D call uncertain. Germline-derived CDR1 and CDR2 are LGHNA and YSLEER. CDR3 length: 17 residues. The ends were cut back, 1 base at V and 6 bases at J, with 18 bases in the middle. The CDR3 DNA follows: TGCGCCAGCAGCCAAGGCTCCTATGGGAGTACAGATGAAAAACTGTTTTTT. It encodes CASSQGSYGSTDEKLFF.

Ten or more counts support this clonotype. The chain joins TRBV28 to TRBJ1-4, with TRBD1 as a possible D gene (6 bases). V was shortened by 4 bases and J by 7 bases, with 13 bases between the two germline ends. The germline CDR1 and CDR2 sequences are MDHEN and SYDVKM. CDR3 length: 14 amino acids. The CDR3 DNA is TGTGCCAGCAGTTCCGGGGGGGCGGCTGAAAAACTGTTTTTT. As protein: CASSSGGAAEKLFF.

This clonotype was detected a few times. The J gene is TRBJ2-3, the V gene TRBV24-1; possible D gene TRBD1, 5 bases. V was pared by 5 bases and J by 6 bases, with 14 bases between. Germline CDR1 reads KGHDR; CDR2 reads SFDVKD. The CDR3 runs 14 residues. CDR3 amino acids: CATSAPAQADTQYF. The CDR3 coding sequence is TGTGCCACCAGTGCACCGGCACAGGCTGATACGCAGTATTTT.

In this sample, this clonotype turned up a few times. This sequence joins TRBV20-1 and TRBJ1-6; 9 bases are shared with TRBD1. Germline CDR1 reads DFQATT; CDR2 reads SNEGSKA (reference sequence). This CDR3 is built from 14 residues. Trimming cost V 4 bases and J 3 bases; bases outside gene matches: 1. This CDR3 reads CSAKGQGYNSPLHF. CDR3 bases: TGCAGTGCTAAGGGACAGGGCTATAATTCACCCCTCCACTTT.

This sequence joins TRBV18 and TRBJ1-5; TRBD1 is a possible D gene (5 bases). The CDR3 has 16 residues. Germline CDR1 KGHSH, CDR2 LQKENI. The V gene lost 3 bases and the J gene lost 8 bases, with 20 bases spanning the gap. CDR3 amino acids: CASSPRRQIGMEPQHF. The DNA of the CDR3 is TGTGCCAGCTCACCCAGGAGACAGATTGGAATGGAGCCCCAGCATTTT.

This clonotype has a handful of counts. This rearrangement joins TRBV12-3 or TRBV12-4 to TRBJ2-3, with 10 bases lining up with TRBD2. The CDR3 consists of 13 residues. Germline trimming cut 7 bases from V and 5 bases from J; bases unmatched to any gene: 3. The DNA for the CDR3 is TGTGCCAGCAAAAGCGGGGGGGGAGATACGCAGTATTTT. Its protein is CASKSGGGDTQYF.

This clonotype showed up just a few times. V and J are TRBV18 and TRBJ2-7; 7 bases agree with TRBD2. Germline loops: CDR1 KGHSH, CDR2 LQKENI. The junction had 3 bases not matched to a gene; V was cut back by 3 bases and J by 4 bases. CDR3 length: 13 residues. The CDR3 nucleotides are TGTGCCAGCTCACCTGGGAGGGGATACGAGCAGTACGTC. Amino acids: CASSPGRGYEQYV.

The chain couples TRBV28 to TRBJ2-5; 9 bases fit TRBD1. Germline V lookup: CDR1 MDHEN, CDR2 SYDVKM. There are 17 residues in the CDR3. J was trimmed by 5 bases and V by 6 bases; bases with no gene match: 16. The CDR3: CASSSPLGGQGGETQYF. For the CDR3, the DNA is TGTGCCAGCAGCTCCCCCCTGGGGGGACAGGGTGGGGAGACCCAGTACTTC.

The chain joins TRBV7-2 to TRBJ1-2; D unclear. The V and J ends lost 5 bases and 7 bases respectively, with 17 bases between them. The CDR3 sequence is 14 residues long. Looked up from germline, CDR1 is SGHTA and CDR2 is FQGNSA. The CDR3: CASSPAGPRSGYTF. CDR3 sequence (DNA): TGTGCCAGCAGCCCAGCGGGCCCCAGGAGTGGCTACACCTTC.

This clonotype came up a few times. The CDR3 DNA is TGTGCCAGCAGCCCAGTGGGGGGGCTCTCCTACGAGCAGTACTTC. This codes for CASSPVGGLSYEQYF. This chain connects TRBV11-2 to TRBJ2-7; tentatively, D is TRBD2 (7 bases). This CDR3 comprises 15 residues. CDR1 is SGHAT and CDR2 is FQNNGV in the germline V gene. Trimming took off 5 bases at V and 0 bases at J, with 14 bases between the two ends.

This clonotype occurred many times. The chain links TRBV4-3 to TRBJ2-3, with 7 nucleotides matching TRBD2. CDR1 is LGHNA and CDR2 is YSLEER in the germline V gene. V shed 0 bases, J shed 5 bases, and the junction held 8 bases outside the gene matches. The CDR3 contains 16 residues. In nucleotides, the CDR3 is TGCGCCAGCAGCCAAGATCACCGGACTAGGGAAGATACGCAGTATTTT. It specifies CASSQDHRTREDTQYF.